A single sample is the source of the 32 T cell receptor beta chains below, sequenced in a study of spatial heterogeneity in lung cancer. Sample time point: sample taken at primary tumor resection. Each CDR3 protein is one row after TCRdb ran MiXCR on the 5' RACE reads. The sample lists around 41,000 distinct CDR3 sequences; nearly 7% were seen once. This material consisted of PBMCs, taken at surgery. These receptors came from a female donor with early-stage non-small cell lung cancer.

To note about this clonotype: Germline is not matched at one junction end, which may reflect a read error. This sequence joins TRBV7-9 and TRBJ2-1; 7 nucleotides align to TRBD2. CDR3 length equals 16 residues. The germline gives CDR1 SEHNR, CDR2 FQNEAQ (reference sequence). DNA of the CDR3: TGTGCCGGCAGCTCCACCTCGGGGGGACGACGCAATGAGCAGTTCTTC. It specifies CAGSSTSGGRRNEQFF. Full variable domain (missing parts from reference TRBV7-9 and TRBJ2-1): DTGVSQNPRHKITKRGQNVTFRCDPISEHNRLYWYRQTLGQGPEFLTYFQNEAQLEKSRLLSDRFSAERPKGSFSTLEIQRTEQGDSAMYLCAGSSTSGGRRNEQFFGPGTRLTVL.

This clonotype was seen more than once but under ten times. This sequence joins TRBV5-1 and TRBJ2-3, with D perhaps TRBD2 (7 bases). There are 16 residues in the CDR3. The V and J ends lost 0 bases and 2 bases respectively, with 13 bases between them. From germline, CDR1 is SGHRS and CDR2 YFSETQ. In DNA form, the CDR3 reads TGCGCCAGCAGCTTGGAGGTGCGGGGGCCCACAGATACGCAGTATTTT. The encoded protein is CASSLEVRGPTDTQYF.

At least ten counts were recorded for this clonotype. The V and J genes are TRBV7-2 and TRBJ2-5; TRBD2 matches 9 bases. Per the germline V gene, CDR1 is SGHTA and CDR2 is FQGNSA. J gave up 5 bases and V 4 bases, and 8 bases lay outside the gene matches. The CDR3 totals 15 residues. The CDR3 here is CASSWEGLAGETQYF. In DNA form, the CDR3 reads TGTGCCAGCAGCTGGGAGGGACTAGCTGGGGAGACCCAGTACTTC.

This clonotype was seen repeatedly, ten times or more. The chain carries TRBV6-2 or TRBV6-3 and TRBJ2-1; the D is unclear. This CDR3 comprises 13 residues. In germline, CDR1 is MNHEY, CDR2 SVGEGT. V was trimmed by 5 bases and J by 4 bases, leaving 9 bases between them. CDR3 protein: CASSAQSYNEQFF. CDR3 DNA sequence: TGTGCCAGCAGTGCTCAGAGTTACAATGAGCAGTTCTTC.

This clonotype was detected ten times or more. V is TRBV28 and J is TRBJ2-6; D unresolved. The CDR3 spans 15 residues. From germline, CDR1 is MDHEN and CDR2 SYDVKM. The V and J ends lost 6 bases and 0 bases respectively, with 9 bases between them. CDR3 sequence (DNA): TGTGCCAGCAGCCTCGATAACTCTGGGGCCAACGTCCTGACTTTC. Translation: CASSLDNSGANVLTF.

This clonotype was seen only a few times. The gene calls are TRBV20-1 and TRBJ1-2, with D tentatively TRBD1 (6 bases). This CDR3 region has 15 residues. Germline CDR1 and CDR2: DFQATT and SNEGSKA (reference sequence). The V and J ends lost 0 bases and 3 bases respectively, with 14 bases between them. CDR3: CSARDRGSGDYGYTF. DNA for the CDR3: TGCAGTGCTAGAGACCGCGGGTCAGGGGACTATGGCTACACCTTC.

Many counts were recorded for this clonotype. The chain uses TRBV29-1 and TRBJ1-5, with TRBD1 identical over 8 bases. The germline V gene has CDR1 SQVTM and CDR2 ANQGSEA. V was clipped by 5 bases and J by 3 bases; unmatched bases: 9. This CDR3 is 15 amino acids long. The CDR3 protein is CSVSLDRGHNQPQHF. In nucleotides, the CDR3 is TGCAGCGTTTCCCTCGACAGGGGCCACAATCAGCCCCAGCATTTT.

This clonotype was observed many times. CDR3 DNA: TGTGCCAGCAAGACAGCTAGCACAGATACGCAGTATTTT. Encoded protein: CASKTASTDTQYF. The rearrangement joins TRBV12-3 or TRBV12-4 to TRBJ2-3; maybe TRBD1 (5 bases). The germline V and J ends were trimmed by 7 bases and 0 bases, with 8 bases remaining between them. The CDR3 is 13 residues long.

This clonotype showed up just a few times. This sequence joins TRBV18 and TRBJ2-3; D remains unclear. Per germline, CDR1 KGHSH and CDR2 LQKENI. Trimming shortened V by 3 bases and J by 4 bases, and 14 bases separated the two germline ends. The CDR3 sequence is 15 residues long. The CDR3 DNA reads TGTGCCAGCTCACCGGGCCCACAAAACCCAGATACGCAGTATTTT. Protein sequence: CASSPGPQNPDTQYF.

This clonotype was seen many times. The rearrangement uses TRBV20-1 and TRBJ2-5, with D perhaps matching TRBD1 (6 bases). Germline V gives CDR1 DFQATT, CDR2 SNEGSKA (reference sequence). V gave up 5 bases and J gave up 5 bases, with 12 bases separating them. The length of the CDR3 is 12 residues. CDR3 bases: TGCAGTGCTTCACAGGGCGTGGAGACCCAGTACTTC. Translating it yields CSASQGVETQYF.

J is TRBJ2-4 and V is TRBV6-2 or TRBV6-3, with TRBD1 identical over 10 bases. CDR3 size: 15 residues. Trimming removed 5 bases from V and 1 base from J; junction bases left unmatched: 2. The germline CDR1 and CDR2 sequences are MNHEY and SVGEGT. The DNA for the CDR3 is TGTGCCAGCAGTCGACAGGGGGCGGCCAAAAACATTCAGTACTTC. Protein: CASSRQGAAKNIQYF.

This clonotype was picked up many times. The V and J genes are TRBV14 and TRBJ1-2, with D perhaps TRBD1 (5 bases). There are 15 residues in the CDR3. V was trimmed by 1 base and J by 3 bases, leaving 12 bases between them. Germline V gives CDR1 SGHDN, CDR2 FVKESK. Here the CDR3 reads CASSQVGRADYGYTF. CDR3 bases: TGTGCCAGCAGCCAAGTTGGCAGGGCGGACTATGGCTACACCTTC.

CDR3 DNA sequence: TGCAGTGCTGGAGGGGGCACTGAAGCTTTCTTT. Translated: CSAGGGTEAFF. The chain employs TRBV20-1 and TRBJ1-1; D possibly corresponds to TRBD1 (6 bases). Germline V gene data show CDR1 as DFQATT and CDR2 as SNEGSKA (reference sequence). The germline V and J ends were trimmed by 5 bases and 4 bases, with 8 bases remaining between them. The CDR3 length is 11 residues.

This clonotype has ten or more counts. The chain combines TRBV7-8 with TRBJ1-6; 7 nucleotides align to TRBD1. V lost 7 bases and J lost 6; bases outside the gene matches: 15. CDR1 and CDR2 (germline): SGHVS, FQNEAQ. The CDR3 runs 17 residues. Here the CDR3 DNA reads TGTGCCAGCATCTTGGGTACAGGGGCCGAACTTAATTCACCCCTCCACTTT. It codes for CASILGTGAELNSPLHF.

This clonotype appeared a few times. The rearrangement links TRBV28 to TRBJ2-6; possibly TRBD1 or TRBD2 for D (5 bases each). Germline CDR1 reads MDHEN; CDR2 reads SYDVKM. The CDR3 sequence is 17 residues long. Trimming pared 5 bases from V and 0 bases from J, leaving 14 bases between. In DNA, the CDR3 is TGTGCCAGCAGTCCTGGGGGACCATTCTCTGGGGCCAACGTCCTGACTTTC. Residues: CASSPGGPFSGANVLTF.

This clonotype was counted ten times or more. This sequence joins TRBV19 and TRBJ1-5; D is ambiguous. V lost 2 bases and J lost 0, with 8 bases in between. The germline gives CDR1 LNHDA, CDR2 SQIVND (reference sequence). The CDR3 consists of 15 residues. CDR3 in amino acids: CASSIYGYSNQPQHF. The CDR3, as DNA: TGTGCCAGTAGTATATACGGATATAGCAATCAGCCCCAGCATTTT.

This clonotype was counted many times. This rearrangement joins TRBV20-1 to TRBJ1-4; no definite D call. Germline lookup yields CDR1 DFQATT and CDR2 SNEGSKA (reference sequence). V was trimmed by 0 bases and J by 6 bases, leaving 11 bases between them. This CDR3 has 14 residues. The chain's CDR3 is CSARDGGGHEKLFF. In DNA form, the CDR3 reads TGCAGTGCTAGAGATGGAGGAGGCCATGAAAAACTGTTTTTT.

This clonotype was counted between two and nine times. V usage is TRBV20-1 and J usage is TRBJ1-1; TRBD1 might be the D (5 bases). The CDR3 loop spans 13 amino acids. The V and J ends lost 5 bases and 1 base respectively, with 11 bases between them. The germline V gene encodes CDR1 DFQATT and CDR2 SNEGSKA (reference sequence). The CDR3 region is CSAPLGGNTEAFF. CDR3 bases: TGCAGTGCTCCCCTTGGGGGGAACACTGAAGCTTTCTTT.

This clonotype was recorded many times. The V and J genes are TRBV7-2 and TRBJ2-3; D remains ambiguous. Germline assignment: CDR1 SGHTA and CDR2 FQGNSA. The CDR3 consists of 13 residues. Trimming took off 4 bases at V and 6 bases at J, with 11 bases between the two ends. The CDR3 DNA reads as TGTGCCAGCAGCTACCGGACGGGCGATACGCAGTATTTT. Translated: CASSYRTGDTQYF.

This clonotype was recorded at least ten times. This chain uses TRBV12-3 or TRBV12-4 with TRBJ1-2; D may be TRBD1 (5 bases). V lost 2 bases, J lost 4 bases, and 11 bases lay in between. The CDR3 sequence is 14 residues long. The CDR3 sequence: CASSLRGFGYGYTF. The DNA of the CDR3 is TGTGCCAGCAGTTTAAGGGGTTTTGGCTATGGCTACACCTTC.

This chain joins TRBV18 and TRBJ2-3, with a possible D match to TRBD2 (7 bases). The CDR3 spans 15 residues. V was shortened by 2 bases and J by 2 bases, with 11 bases between the two germline ends. CDR1 and CDR2 from the germline V gene are KGHSH and LQKENI. CDR3: CASSPAGADTDTQYF. The CDR3 DNA reads TGTGCCAGCTCACCAGCGGGGGCCGACACAGATACGCAGTATTTT.

The chain is built from TRBV7-9 and TRBJ2-5; TRBD2 aligns across 14 bases. V shed 5 bases, J shed 2 bases, and the junction held 4 bases outside the gene matches. The CDR3 spans 16 residues. Germline assignment: CDR1 SEHNR and CDR2 FQNEAQ (reference sequence). The CDR3 region has the DNA TGTGCCAGCAGCGCGGGACTAGCGGGAGAACAAGAGACCCAGTACTTC. The encoded protein is CASSAGLAGEQETQYF.

This clonotype was observed a few times. The V and J genes are TRBV5-4 and TRBJ2-5; the D gene could be TRBD1 or TRBD2 (5 bases each). Trimming removed 2 bases from V and 5 bases from J, with 10 bases in between. This CDR3 has 13 residues. CDR1 and CDR2 (germline): SGHNT, YYREEE (reference sequence). CDR3 coding DNA: TGTGCCAGCAGCTTCATAGAGGGGGAGACCCAGTACTTC. Encoded protein: CASSFIEGETQYF.

This clonotype was observed a handful of times. The chain uses TRBV2 and TRBJ2-3; 10 bases match TRBD2. The CDR3 has 15 amino acids. CDR1 and CDR2 (germline): SNHLY, FYNNEI. J lost 4 bases, V lost 4 bases, and 5 bases had no gene match. This CDR3 is CASSGSGGAADTQYF. The CDR3 region has the DNA TGTGCCAGCAGTGGGAGCGGGGGGGCTGCAGATACGCAGTATTTT.

This sequence joins TRBV20-1 and TRBJ2-3, with D unresolved. Germline CDR1 reads DFQATT; CDR2 reads SNEGSKA (reference sequence). V lost 0 bases to trimming and J lost 0 bases, with 10 bases between them. The CDR3 extends over 15 amino acids. The CDR3 region has the DNA TGCAGTGCTAGAGATCACAAGACTAGCACAGATACGCAGTATTTT. Residues: CSARDHKTSTDTQYF.

With respect to this clonotype: A read error may be the cause here, since a much bigger clone is one base away. This rearrangement joins TRBV7-9 to TRBJ1-5, with 7 bases aligning to TRBD1. The CDR3 spans 16 residues. J gave up 6 bases and V 1 base, and 9 bases lay outside the gene matches. Germline V gives CDR1 SEHNR, CDR2 FQNEAQ (reference sequence). In DNA form, the CDR3 reads TGTGCCAGCAGCTTAGGCCTGGGACAGTCTTTTCAGCCCCAGCATTTT. Encoded protein: CASSLGLGQSFQPQHF.

In this sample, this clonotype turned up many times. This chain links TRBV5-5 with TRBJ2-3; 8 positions agree with TRBD1. Germline values: CDR1 SGHKS, CDR2 YYEKEE (reference sequence). This CDR3 has 16 amino acids. V lost 4 bases and J lost 2; bases outside the gene matches: 9. In nucleotides, the CDR3 is TGTGCCAGCAGCGCCAGGGGGCGGGCCCCCACAGATACGCAGTATTTT. Protein: CASSARGRAPTDTQYF.

This clonotype was observed a few times. The V and J genes are TRBV12-3 or TRBV12-4 and TRBJ1-1; D uncertain. V lost 2 bases and J 0 bases, leaving 13 bases between the germline ends. This CDR3 has 16 residues. CDR3 protein: CASSLRRAAMNTEAFF. The CDR3, as DNA: TGTGCCAGCAGTTTACGTCGGGCAGCTATGAACACTGAAGCTTTCTTT.

This clonotype came up a few times. The chain carries TRBV18 and TRBJ2-5; D remains ambiguous. Germline-derived CDR1 and CDR2 are KGHSH and LQKENI. V gave up 0 bases and J gave up 1 base, with 6 bases separating them. This CDR3 spans 14 amino acids. In DNA, the CDR3 is TGTGCCAGCTCACCACCCGGCAGCCAAGAGACCCAGTACTTC. It specifies CASSPPGSQETQYF. Looking up the rest from reference TRBV18 and TRBJ2-5 gives the full variable domain: NAGVMQNPRHLVRRRGQEARLRCSPMKGHSHVYWYRQLPEEGLKFMVYLQKENIIDESGMPKERFSAEFPKEGPSILRIQQVVRGDSAAYFCASSPPGSQETQYFGPGTRLLVL.

For this clonotype: Given a much more abundant clone one base away, this may be a read error. The V and J genes are TRBV29-1 and TRBJ2-7, with 8 bases matching TRBD1. Trimming cost V 7 bases and J 5 bases; bases outside gene matches: 10. This CDR3 has 13 residues. CDR1 and CDR2 (germline): SQVTM, ANQGSEA. This CDR3 reads CSAMTGERDEQYF. The CDR3 DNA is TGCAGCGCCATGACAGGGGAAAGGGACGAGCAGTACTTC.

The chain recombines TRBV2 with TRBJ2-4; no reliable D call. CDR3 size: 12 residues. From germline, CDR1 is SNHLY and CDR2 FYNNEI. V was shortened by 1 base and J by 8 bases, with 6 bases between the two germline ends. The CDR3 protein is CASSEDTDIQYF. CDR3 DNA sequence: TGTGCCAGCAGTGAAGATACGGACATTCAGTACTTC.

This clonotype was seen many times. The V call is TRBV2, the J call TRBJ1-5, with 7 bases fitting TRBD1. The CDR3 extends over 15 amino acids. The germline V gene has CDR1 SNHLY and CDR2 FYNNEI. The V segment lost 1 base and the J segment 10 bases; nucleotides outside the gene matches: 10. CDR3 region: CASSEEDRARSPQHF. The DNA of the CDR3 is TGTGCCAGCAGTGAAGAAGACAGGGCCCGGAGTCCCCAGCATTTT.